Listed here are 2 T cell receptor beta chains from one sample, sequenced in a study of T cells in narcolepsy. The assay was immunoSEQ multiplex PCR, and TCRdb's table has in-frame clones only and misses some. The sample lists about 22,000 clones; approximately 82% were seen once. The sequenced sample was memory (CD45RA-) CD4+ T cells from blood. These receptors were collected from a human donor in good health.

The rearrangement links TRBV6-1 to TRBJ1-5; D unclear. The V end lost 6 bases, the J end lost 4 bases, and 13 bases lay between the germline ends. There are 14 residues in the CDR3. CDR1 and CDR2 (germline): MNHNS, SASEGT. The CDR3 DNA follows: TGTGCCAGCAGCGACTGGGGAGGGAATCAGCCCCAGCATTTT. Translating gives CASSDWGGNQPQHF.

The gene calls are TRBV5-6 and TRBJ2-3; 10 nucleotides align to TRBD2. The CDR3 is 16 residues long. The germline V gene encodes CDR1 SGHDT and CDR2 YYEEEE. The J segment lost 9 bases and the V segment lost 6 bases, leaving 16 bases of the junction unmatched. DNA of the CDR3: TGTGCCAGCACCCGGGACGTAGCGGGGGGAGCTTTAACGCAGTATTTT. Translated: CASTRDVAGGALTQYF.